This TCR beta chain was captured by sequencing in a study of T cell changes during pregnancy in multiple sclerosis. Trimming removed 0 bases from V and 3 bases from J, with 11 bases in between. The CDR3 length is 15 residues. The germline V gene has CDR1 SGHRS and CDR2 YFSETQ. Clones were sequenced by immunoSEQ multiplex PCR, and TCRdb holds only the in-frame ones, with some missing. The sample shows approximately 130,000 clones, around 95% of them seen only once. The genes are TRBV5-1 and TRBJ2-3, with D tentatively TRBD2 (6 bases). This TCR was sampled from a female donor with multiple sclerosis, enrolled in a pregnancy study. Material: peripheral blood, obtained after pregnancy. Here the CDR3 reads CASSLEAGRTDTQYF. The CDR3 nucleotides read TGCGCCAGCAGCTTGGAGGCGGGGCGGACAGATACGCAGTATTTT.